The rows below give T cell receptor beta chains drawn from one sample of a study of PD-L1 blockade in urothelial cancer. Produced via immunoSEQ multiplex PCR; TCRdb's table is partial and in-frame only. The table lists about 87,000 clones, more than 80% of them singletons, with around 0.94% in the top ten. Specimen: PBMCs, collected around atezolizumab (anti-PD-L1) treatment. The source is a woman of 80 years or more with urothelial cancer. Both conserved end residues are part of each CDR3. Fields, in order: D gene, V gene, clone size, J gene, CDR3 protein, CDR3 DNA. D genes are given only for firm matches. Clone size is given for some rows only: seen once, a few or many times, or a class if the clone is expanded.

D: NA; V: TRBV29-1; size: few; J: TRBJ2-5; CDR3: CSVEWGGEETQYF; DNA: TGCAGCGTTGAATGGGGCGGGGAAGAGACCCAGTACTTC
D: TRBD1; V: TRBV5-4; size: NA; J: TRBJ2-5; CDR3: CASSLGQGVGETQYF; DNA: TGTGCCAGCAGCTTGGGACAGGGAGTTGGAGAGACCCAGTACTTC
D: TRBD2; V: TRBV10-2; size: NA; J: TRBJ2-2; CDR3: CASSEGLAGEGGTGELFF; DNA: TGCGCCAGCAGTGAGGGGCTAGCGGGAGAAGGTGGCACCGGGGAGCTGTTTTTT
D: NA; V: TRBV11-2; size: once; J: TRBJ2-1; CDR3: CASIRDSMSNEQFF; DNA: TGTGCCAGCATCCGGGACTCAATGAGCAATGAGCAGTTCTTC
D: NA; V: TRBV6-5; size: NA; J: TRBJ1-2; CDR3: CASSYSYGGNYGYTF; DNA: TGTGCCAGCAGTTACTCATATGGAGGGAACTATGGCTACACCTTC
D: NA; V: TRBV29-1; size: NA; J: TRBJ1-1; CDR3: CSAAQGLNTEAFF; DNA: TGCAGCGCAGCTCAGGGCCTGAACACTGAAGCTTTCTTT
D: TRBD1; V: TRBV5-1; size: NA; J: TRBJ1-2; CDR3: CASSSGTGDYGYTF; DNA: TGCGCCAGCAGCTCCGGGACAGGTGACTATGGCTACACCTTC
D: NA; V: TRBV30; size: NA; J: TRBJ1-5; CDR3: CAWSAHRGNQPQHF; DNA: TGTGCCTGGAGTGCCCACAGAGGGAATCAGCCCCAGCATTTT
D: TRBD1; V: TRBV5-1; size: NA; J: TRBJ2-3; CDR3: CASKETGQSVDTQYF; DNA: TGCGCCAGCAAGGAAACGGGACAGAGCGTAGATACGCAGTATTTT
D: TRBD1; V: TRBV15; size: NA; J: TRBJ1-4; CDR3: CATEDRDNEKLFF; DNA: TGTGCCACCGAGGACAGGGATAATGAAAAACTGTTTTTT
D: NA; V: TRBV28; size: NA; J: TRBJ1-1; CDR3: CASNSVTEAFF; DNA: TGTGCCAGCAATTCGGTCACTGAAGCTTTCTTT
D: TRBD1; V: TRBV25-1; size: NA; J: TRBJ1-2; CDR3: CASSLTGGGGYTF; DNA: TGTGCCAGCAGTTTGACAGGGGGCGGCGGCTACACCTTC
D: TRBD2; V: TRBV5-4; size: NA; J: TRBJ2-7; CDR3: CASSSGLAGISYEQYF; DNA: TGTGCCAGCAGCTCCGGACTAGCGGGGATTTCCTACGAGCAGTACTTC
D: TRBD1; V: TRBV2; size: NA; J: TRBJ2-7; CDR3: CASTRDRAYEQYF; DNA: TGTGCCAGCACCCGGGACAGGGCCTACGAGCAGTACTTC
D: NA; V: TRBV7-9; size: once; J: TRBJ2-5; CDR3: CASSHPGVQETQYF; DNA: TGTGCCAGCAGCCACCCGGGGGTCCAAGAGACCCAGTACTTC
D: NA; V: TRBV19; size: NA; J: TRBJ2-7; CDR3: CASSTPGFSYEQYF; DNA: TGTGCCAGTAGTACCCCCGGGTTTTCCTACGAGCAGTACTTC
D: TRBD2; V: TRBV19; size: once; J: TRBJ2-7; CDR3: CASSDRTSGRWDEQYF; DNA: TGTGCCAGTAGTGACAGGACTAGCGGGAGGTGGGACGAGCAGTACTTC
D: NA; V: TRBV5-1; size: NA; J: TRBJ2-1; CDR3: CASSLDYYNEQFF; DNA: TGCGCCAGCAGCTTGGACTACTACAATGAGCAGTTCTTC
D: TRBD1; V: TRBV7-7; size: NA; J: TRBJ2-1; CDR3: CASSRTGGLVNEQFF; DNA: TGTGCCAGCAGCAGGACAGGGGGCTTGGTCAATGAGCAGTTCTTC
D: NA; V: TRBV5-6; size: NA; J: TRBJ1-5; CDR3: CASSLGAGATSNQPQHF; DNA: TGTGCCAGCAGCTTGGGTGCAGGGGCAACTAGCAATCAGCCCCAGCATTTT
D: TRBD1; V: TRBV5-1; size: NA; J: TRBJ2-7; CDR3: CASSLAGQTLSYEQYF; DNA: TGCGCCAGCAGCTTGGCGGGACAGACCCTCTCCTACGAGCAGTACTTC
D: NA; V: TRBV2; size: NA; J: TRBJ2-3; CDR3: CASSRLGFTDTQYF; DNA: TGTGCCAGCAGTCGACTAGGGTTCACAGATACGCAGTATTTT
D: TRBD1; V: TRBV7-9; size: NA; J: TRBJ2-7; CDR3: CASSPGGQGVSEQYF; DNA: TGTGCCAGCAGCCCAGGGGGACAGGGTGTCTCCGAGCAGTACTTC
D: TRBD1; V: TRBV27; size: few; J: TRBJ1-5; CDR3: CASSWTGRNQPQHF; DNA: TGTGCCAGCAGTTGGACAGGGCGCAATCAGCCCCAGCATTTT
D: TRBD2; V: TRBV29-1; size: NA; J: TRBJ2-3; CDR3: CSALLAGGGDTQYF; DNA: TGCAGCGCACTACTAGCGGGGGGGGGCGATACGCAGTATTTT
D: NA; V: TRBV4-2; size: NA; J: TRBJ2-1; CDR3: CASSQDGGATEQFF; DNA: TGTGCCAGCAGCCAAGATGGAGGGGCGACCGAGCAGTTCTTC
D: TRBD1; V: TRBV5-4; size: NA; J: TRBJ2-2; CDR3: CASSLPGTGSGELFF; DNA: TGTGCCAGCAGCTTGCCCGGGACAGGGTCCGGGGAGCTGTTTTTT
D: NA; V: TRBV6-6; size: NA; J: TRBJ1-5; CDR3: CASSYEPGFSNQPQHF; DNA: TGTGCCAGCAGTTACGAGCCAGGTTTTAGCAATCAGCCCCAGCATTTT
D: TRBD2; V: TRBV7-2; size: NA; J: TRBJ2-7; CDR3: CASSWVSTSGGLSSYEQYF; DNA: TGTGCCAGCAGCTGGGTCTCTACTAGCGGAGGCTTATCCTCCTACGAGCAGTACTTC
D: TRBD1; V: TRBV19; size: NA; J: TRBJ2-3; CDR3: CASSIPESGTASTDTQYF; DNA: TGTGCCAGTAGTATCCCCGAATCCGGGACAGCAAGCACAGATACGCAGTATTTT
D: NA; V: TRBV30; size: NA; J: TRBJ1-1; CDR3: CAWRPDRAGNTEAFF; DNA: TGTGCCTGGAGGCCTGACAGAGCCGGGAACACTGAAGCTTTCTTT
D: NA; V: TRBV28; size: NA; J: TRBJ2-2; CDR3: CASSSGAGELFF; DNA: TGTGCCAGCAGTTCAGGGGCCGGGGAGCTGTTTTTT
D: TRBD2; V: TRBV5-1; size: once; J: TRBJ2-2; CDR3: CASSLEWRLAGTNTGELFF; DNA: TGCGCCAGCAGCTTGGAGTGGCGGCTAGCGGGGACGAACACCGGGGAGCTGTTTTTT
D: NA; V: TRBV2; size: NA; J: TRBJ1-5; CDR3: CASSEQLGGNQPQHF; DNA: TGTGCCAGCAGTGAACAGCTAGGCGGCAATCAGCCCCAGCATTTT
D: NA; V: TRBV7-8; size: NA; J: TRBJ1-1; CDR3: CASSLARAATEAFF; DNA: TGTGCCAGCAGCTTAGCCAGGGCGGCCACTGAAGCTTTCTTT
D: NA; V: TRBV7-2; size: NA; J: TRBJ2-6; CDR3: CASSPGHSGANVLTF; DNA: TGTGCCAGCAGCCCAGGGCACTCTGGGGCCAACGTCCTGACTTTC
D: NA; V: TRBV19; size: NA; J: TRBJ1-4; CDR3: CASSLQGEKLFF; DNA: TGTGCCAGTAGTCTTCAGGGGGAAAAACTGTTTTTT